Listed below are T cell receptor beta chains from one sample, sequenced in a study of shared clonotypes between healthy human individuals. Libraries were prepared by immunoSEQ multiplex PCR; TCRdb keeps only in-frame clonotypes and omits some of them. The sample carries about 530,000 clones, around 79% recorded once. Input material: PBMCs. Source of these receptors: a woman aged 40 to 49 in good health. Some clones in this sample may be carry-over from other donors' samples. The CDR3 runs from the conserved cysteine through the conserved F or W. Each record gives: D gene, clone size, J gene, V gene, CDR3 DNA, CDR3 protein. The D gene is left open where the match is weak. The size field is filled for only some rows; it gives once, few, many or a size class.

D gene: TRBD2
clone size: -
J gene: TRBJ2-2
V gene: TRBV4-1
CDR3 DNA: TGCGCCAGCAGCCAAGTCCCGGGGGGACTGAACACCGGGGAGCTGTTTTTT
CDR3 protein: CASSQVPGGLNTGELFF

D gene: TRBD2
clone size: once
J gene: TRBJ2-7
V gene: TRBV7-8
CDR3 DNA: TGTGCCAGCAGCATCCCGACTAGCGGGCCTCCCTACGAGCAGTACTTC
CDR3 protein: CASSIPTSGPPYEQYF

D gene: -
clone size: -
J gene: TRBJ2-1
V gene: TRBV7-9
CDR3 DNA: TGTGCCAGCAGCTTAGCGGGACCCCACAATGAGCAGTTCTTC
CDR3 protein: CASSLAGPHNEQFF

D gene: TRBD2
clone size: once
J gene: TRBJ2-2
V gene: TRBV7-2
CDR3 DNA: TGTGCCAGCACCCTTAGCGGGAAAAGTTCCGGGGAGCTGTTTTTT
CDR3 protein: CASTLSGKSSGELFF

D gene: -
clone size: -
J gene: TRBJ2-7
V gene: TRBV7-2
CDR3 DNA: TGTGCCAGCAGTCAATTTGCGGGGCCCTACGAGCAGTACTTC
CDR3 protein: CASSQFAGPYEQYF

D gene: -
clone size: -
J gene: TRBJ2-2
V gene: TRBV5-1
CDR3 DNA: TGCGCCAGCAGCTTGGAGGGGGATACCGGGGAGCTGTTTTTT
CDR3 protein: CASSLEGDTGELFF

D gene: TRBD2
clone size: -
J gene: TRBJ2-7
V gene: TRBV15
CDR3 DNA: TGTGCCACCAGCAGAGATCTTCCGACTAGCTTCTACGAGCAGTACTTC
CDR3 protein: CATSRDLPTSFYEQYF

D gene: -
clone size: -
J gene: TRBJ2-7
V gene: TRBV5-1
CDR3 DNA: TGCGCCAGCACCTTCGACACCACCTACGAGCAGTACTTC
CDR3 protein: CASTFDTTYEQYF

D gene: TRBD2
clone size: many
J gene: TRBJ2-2
V gene: TRBV25-1
CDR3 DNA: TGTGCCAGCAGTGGTCGACTAGCGGGATATGCCGGGGAGCTGTTTTTT
CDR3 protein: CASSGRLAGYAGELFF

D gene: TRBD1
clone size: few
J gene: TRBJ1-4
V gene: TRBV7-8
CDR3 DNA: TGTGCCAGCAGCTTAGCGACAGGGTATGAAAAACTGTTTTTT
CDR3 protein: CASSLATGYEKLFF

D gene: -
clone size: -
J gene: TRBJ2-3
V gene: TRBV7-9
CDR3 DNA: TGTGCCAGCAGCTTAGTTACGCAGTATTTT
CDR3 protein: CASSLVTQYF

D gene: -
clone size: -
J gene: TRBJ2-1
V gene: TRBV7-8
CDR3 DNA: TGTGCCAGCAGCGCCGGACAGTCCTACAATGAGCAGTTCTTC
CDR3 protein: CASSAGQSYNEQFF

D gene: -
clone size: -
J gene: TRBJ2-3
V gene: TRBV2
CDR3 DNA: TGTGCCAGCAGTGAAGGGTCAGGGGATACGCAGTATTTT
CDR3 protein: CASSEGSGDTQYF

D gene: -
clone size: -
J gene: TRBJ1-2
V gene: TRBV7-8
CDR3 DNA: TGTGCCAGCAGGGCGGGTTTTGATGGCTACACCTTC
CDR3 protein: CASRAGFDGYTF

D gene: -
clone size: -
J gene: TRBJ2-7
V gene: TRBV4-1
CDR3 DNA: TGCGCCAGCAGCCCTTCAGGGGCGGGAGCCTACGAGCAGTACTTC
CDR3 protein: CASSPSGAGAYEQYF

D gene: TRBD1
clone size: -
J gene: TRBJ2-7
V gene: TRBV19
CDR3 DNA: TGTGCCAGTACTCAGGGGGCGGCCGCGTCCTACGAGCAGTACTTC
CDR3 protein: CASTQGAAASYEQYF

D gene: TRBD1
clone size: -
J gene: TRBJ2-7
V gene: TRBV6-1
CDR3 DNA: TGTGCCAGCAGTCGACAGGGGGCTGCCTACGAGCAGTACTTC
CDR3 protein: CASSRQGAAYEQYF

D gene: TRBD2
clone size: -
J gene: TRBJ2-1
V gene: TRBV10-3
CDR3 DNA: TGTGCCATCAGTGGTCTAGGACTGTTAGCGGGAGCCCCCCGGGGTGAGCAGTTCTTC
CDR3 protein: CAISGLGLLAGAPRGEQFF

D gene: TRBD2
clone size: many
J gene: TRBJ2-5
V gene: TRBV14
CDR3 DNA: TGTGCCAGCAGCCAAGGGTGGCTAGCGGGAGGGCCCTCGCGGGAGACCCAGTACTTC
CDR3 protein: CASSQGWLAGGPSRETQYF

D gene: -
clone size: few
J gene: TRBJ1-1
V gene: TRBV29-1
CDR3 DNA: TGCAGCGTTGACCCCACAGGGAACACTGAAGCTTTCTTT
CDR3 protein: CSVDPTGNTEAFF

D gene: -
clone size: -
J gene: TRBJ1-1
V gene: TRBV4-1
CDR3 DNA: TGCGTCAGCAGCCAAGAGGCAGGTGTCGGACGGAACACTGAAGCTTTCTTT
CDR3 protein: CVSSQEAGVGRNTEAFF